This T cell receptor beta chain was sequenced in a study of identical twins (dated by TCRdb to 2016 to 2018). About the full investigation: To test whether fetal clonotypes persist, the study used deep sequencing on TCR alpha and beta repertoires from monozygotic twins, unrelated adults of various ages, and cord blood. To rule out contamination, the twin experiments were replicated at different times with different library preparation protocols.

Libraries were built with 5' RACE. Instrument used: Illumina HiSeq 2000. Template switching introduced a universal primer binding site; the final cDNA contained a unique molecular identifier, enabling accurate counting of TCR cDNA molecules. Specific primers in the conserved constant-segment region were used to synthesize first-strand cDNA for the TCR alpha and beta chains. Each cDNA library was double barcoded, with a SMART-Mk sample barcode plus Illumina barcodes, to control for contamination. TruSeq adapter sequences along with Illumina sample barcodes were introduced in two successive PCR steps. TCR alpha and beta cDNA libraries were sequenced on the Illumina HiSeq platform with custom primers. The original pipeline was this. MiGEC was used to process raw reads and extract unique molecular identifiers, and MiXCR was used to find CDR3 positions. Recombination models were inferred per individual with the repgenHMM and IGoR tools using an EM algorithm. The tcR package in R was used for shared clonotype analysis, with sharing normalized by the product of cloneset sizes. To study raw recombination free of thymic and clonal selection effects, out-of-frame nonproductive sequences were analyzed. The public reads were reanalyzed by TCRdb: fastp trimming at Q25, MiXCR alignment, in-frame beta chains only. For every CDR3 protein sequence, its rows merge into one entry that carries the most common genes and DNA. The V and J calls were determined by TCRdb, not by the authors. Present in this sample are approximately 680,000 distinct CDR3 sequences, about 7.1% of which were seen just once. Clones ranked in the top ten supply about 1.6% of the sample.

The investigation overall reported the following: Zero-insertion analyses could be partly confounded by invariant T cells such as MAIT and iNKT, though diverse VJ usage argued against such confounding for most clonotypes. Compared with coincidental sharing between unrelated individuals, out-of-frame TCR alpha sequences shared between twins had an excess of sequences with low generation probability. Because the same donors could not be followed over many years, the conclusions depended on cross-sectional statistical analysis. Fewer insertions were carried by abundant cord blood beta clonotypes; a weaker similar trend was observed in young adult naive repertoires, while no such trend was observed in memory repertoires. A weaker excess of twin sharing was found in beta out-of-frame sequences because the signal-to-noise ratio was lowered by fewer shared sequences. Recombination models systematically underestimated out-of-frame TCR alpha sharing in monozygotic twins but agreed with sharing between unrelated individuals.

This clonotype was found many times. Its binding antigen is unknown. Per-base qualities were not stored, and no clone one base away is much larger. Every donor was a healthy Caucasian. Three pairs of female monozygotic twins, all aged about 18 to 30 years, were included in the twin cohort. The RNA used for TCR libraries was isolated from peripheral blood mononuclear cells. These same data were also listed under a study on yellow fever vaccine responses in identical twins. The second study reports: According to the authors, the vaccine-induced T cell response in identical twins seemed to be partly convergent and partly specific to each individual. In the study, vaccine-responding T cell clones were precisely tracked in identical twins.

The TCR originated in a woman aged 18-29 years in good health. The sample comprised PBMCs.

The CDR3 region: CSVSGQGYNQPQHF. The DNA reads TGCAGTGTGTCGGGACAGGGGTACAATCAGCCCCAGCATTTT. The rearrangement combines TRBV20-1 with TRBJ1-5; 10 of the junction bases match TRBD1. The cysteine opens and the phenylalanine closes a CDR3 of 14 amino acids. Only the CDR3 portion is preserved as DNA: 42 bases, with reading frame beginning at the first base. From V the trimming removes 7 bases and from J it removes 3 bases, while the gene matches leave 6 bases of the junction unaccounted for. CDR1 DFQATT and CDR2 SNEGSKA are derived from the germline V gene (reference sequence).